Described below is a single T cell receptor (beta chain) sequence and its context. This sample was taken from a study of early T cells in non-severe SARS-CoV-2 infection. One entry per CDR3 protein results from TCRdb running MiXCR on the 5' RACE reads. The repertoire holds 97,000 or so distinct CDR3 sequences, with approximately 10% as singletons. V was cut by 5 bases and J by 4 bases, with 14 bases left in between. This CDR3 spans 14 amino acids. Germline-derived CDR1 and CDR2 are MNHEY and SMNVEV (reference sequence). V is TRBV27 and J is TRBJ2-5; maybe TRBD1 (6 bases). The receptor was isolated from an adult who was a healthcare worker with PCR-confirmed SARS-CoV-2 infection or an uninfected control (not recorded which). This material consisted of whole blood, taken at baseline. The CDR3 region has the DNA TGTGCCAGCAGTCCCCTGGGGGCAGGAGAGACCCAGTACTTC. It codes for CASSPLGAGETQYF.